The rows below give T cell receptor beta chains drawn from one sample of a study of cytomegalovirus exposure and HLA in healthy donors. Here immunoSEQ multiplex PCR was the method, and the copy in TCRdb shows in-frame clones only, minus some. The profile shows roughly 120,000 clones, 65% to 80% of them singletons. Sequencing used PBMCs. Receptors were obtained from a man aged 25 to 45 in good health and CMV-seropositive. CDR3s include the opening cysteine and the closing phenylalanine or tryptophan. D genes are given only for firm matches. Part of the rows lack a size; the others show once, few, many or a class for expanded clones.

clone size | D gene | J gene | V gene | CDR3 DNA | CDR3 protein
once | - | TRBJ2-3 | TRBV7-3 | TGTGCCAGCAGCCACACAGGGACAGATACGCAGTATTTT | CASSHTGTDTQYF
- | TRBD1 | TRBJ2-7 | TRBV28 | TGTGCCAGCACCCAACAGGGGCCTACCTACGAGCAGTACTTC | CASTQQGPTYEQYF
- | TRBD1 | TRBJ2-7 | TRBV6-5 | TGTGCCAGTGGAAGCAGGGGGCTGACCTACGAGCAGTACTTC | CASGSRGLTYEQYF
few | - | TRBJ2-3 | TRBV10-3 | TGTGCCATCAGTGAATTTACCCCGCGGGTCGCGGCAGATACGCAGTATTTT | CAISEFTPRVAADTQYF
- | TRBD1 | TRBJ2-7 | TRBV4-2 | TGTGCCAGCAGCCAAGGGGCAGGGACAGGGGGCTGGGAGCAGTACTTC | CASSQGAGTGGWEQYF
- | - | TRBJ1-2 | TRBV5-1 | TGCGCCAGCAGCTTGGGTCAGGGGATGGCTAACTATGGCTACACCTTC | CASSLGQGMANYGYTF
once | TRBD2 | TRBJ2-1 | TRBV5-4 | TGTGCCAGCAGCTTGGTTGGCGGGGGAGACAATGAGCAGTTCTTC | CASSLVGGGDNEQFF
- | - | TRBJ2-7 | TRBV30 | TGTGCCTGGAGCGCCCCGCGGGCAGGGGCCTACGAGCAGTACTTC | CAWSAPRAGAYEQYF
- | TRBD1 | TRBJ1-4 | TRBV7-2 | TGTGCCAGCAGCTTGTACTCAGGGACAGCCGAAGGGGAAAAACTGTTTTTT | CASSLYSGTAEGEKLFF
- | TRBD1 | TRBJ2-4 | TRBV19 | TGTGCCAGTAGTATCTCGCAGGGGGTTAAAAACATTCAGTACTTC | CASSISQGVKNIQYF
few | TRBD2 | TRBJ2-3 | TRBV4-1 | TGCGCCAGCAGCCAAGAGCGGGGGGGCCCAGATACGCAGTATTTT | CASSQERGGPDTQYF
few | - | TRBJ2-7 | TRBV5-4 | TGCGCCAGCAGCCAAGGGTGGCAGGGAAGCGAGCAGTACTTC | CASSQGWQGSEQYF
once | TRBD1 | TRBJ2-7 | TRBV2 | TGTGCCAGCAGACCCCCCTCCGGGACAGGGGGAGGCGAGCAGTACTTC | CASRPPSGTGGGEQYF
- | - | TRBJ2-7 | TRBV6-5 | TGTGCCAGCAGTGAAGATGTTGGGGCGGGGGAGCAGTACTTC | CASSEDVGAGEQYF
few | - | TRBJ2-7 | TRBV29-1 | TGCAGCGTTTTGATCGACAGTAGCTCCTACGAGCAGTACTTC | CSVLIDSSSYEQYF
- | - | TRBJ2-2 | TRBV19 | TGTGCCAGTAGTCTGGGACTCCACACCGGGGAGCTGTTTTTT | CASSLGLHTGELFF
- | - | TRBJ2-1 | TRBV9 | TGTGCCAGCAGCCCACTTGGGGCTGCCCATAATGAGCAGTTCTTC | CASSPLGAAHNEQFF
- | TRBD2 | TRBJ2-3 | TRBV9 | TGTGCCAGCAGCCCCGGGACTAGCGGGGATGTGGTCACAGATACGCAGTATTTT | CASSPGTSGDVVTDTQYF
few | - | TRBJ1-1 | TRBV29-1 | TGCAGCGGGCGGGACGGGGACACTGAAGCTTTCTTT | CSGRDGDTEAFF
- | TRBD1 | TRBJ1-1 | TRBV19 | TGTGCCAGTAGTATAGGGGACAGTGAAGCTTTCTTT | CASSIGDSEAFF
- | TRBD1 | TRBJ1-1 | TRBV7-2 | TGTGCCAGCAGCTTAGGGTGGGACAGGGAGAACACTGAAGCTTTCTTT | CASSLGWDRENTEAFF
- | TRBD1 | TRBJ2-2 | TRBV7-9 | TGTGCCAGCAGCTTAGACCGGACAGGGAACACCGGGGAGCTGTTTTTT | CASSLDRTGNTGELFF
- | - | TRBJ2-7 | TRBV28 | TGTGCCAGCAGTTTGGCGGGGTTCTCCTACGAGCAGTACTTC | CASSLAGFSYEQYF
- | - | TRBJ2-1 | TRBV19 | TGTGCCAGTAGTATAGGTGGGCTAAGACCTTACAATGAGCAGTTCTTC | CASSIGGLRPYNEQFF
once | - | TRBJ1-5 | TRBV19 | TGTGCCAGTAGTCTTCGGACAGATAGCAATCAGCCCCAGCATTTT | CASSLRTDSNQPQHF
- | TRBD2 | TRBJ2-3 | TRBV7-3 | TGTGCCAGCAGCGCGCACCCCGGACTAGCAACTAGCACAGATACGCAGTATTTT | CASSAHPGLATSTDTQYF
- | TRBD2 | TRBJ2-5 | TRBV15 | TGTGCCACCAGCAGAGTGGGAAGCGGGGTAGCTACAGAGACCCAGTACTTC | CATSRVGSGVATETQYF
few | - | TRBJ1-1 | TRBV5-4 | TGTGCCAGCAGCTTCGGGATTGAAGCTTTCTTT | CASSFGIEAFF
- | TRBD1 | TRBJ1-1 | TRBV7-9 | TGTGCCAGCAGCCACCTGAGGGGGACAGGGCTCACTGAAGCTTTCTTT | CASSHLRGTGLTEAFF
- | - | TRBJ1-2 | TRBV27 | TGTGCCAGCAGTCGGACAGAGAACTATGGCTACCCCTTC | CASSRTENYGYPF
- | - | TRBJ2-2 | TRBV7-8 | TGTGCCAGCAGCTTAGCGGGGGCTACGGCCGGGGAGCTGTTTTTT | CASSLAGATAGELFF
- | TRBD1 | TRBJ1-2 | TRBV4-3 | TGCGCCAGCAGCCAAGATCGGACAGGGAACTATGGCTACCCCTTC | CASSQDRTGNYGYPF
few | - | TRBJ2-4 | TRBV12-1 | TGTGCCAGCAGCTCCAAGACTGGTGTGGCCAAAAACATTCAGTACTTC | CASSSKTGVAKNIQYF
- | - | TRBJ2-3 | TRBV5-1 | TGCGCCAGCAGCTTGGATCAGTTACCGGATACGCAGTATTTT | CASSLDQLPDTQYF
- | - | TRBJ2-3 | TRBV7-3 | TGTGCCAGCAGCTTAGCGGGTCGCAGCACAGATACGCAGTATTTT | CASSLAGRSTDTQYF
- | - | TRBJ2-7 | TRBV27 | TGTGCCAGCAGTCCAGAGCCGGACTTCGAGCAGTACTTC | CASSPEPDFEQYF
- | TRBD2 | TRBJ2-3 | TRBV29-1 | TGCAGCGTTGTCTATGCGGGGGGGCATGATACGCAGTATTTT | CSVVYAGGHDTQYF
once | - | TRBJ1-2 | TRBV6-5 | TGTGCCAGCAGGCCAGAGGGGGGGCTCGGCTACACCTTC | CASRPEGGLGYTF
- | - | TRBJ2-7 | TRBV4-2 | TGTGCCAGCAGCCAAGTGGAGCTAACCGAGCAGTACTTC | CASSQVELTEQYF
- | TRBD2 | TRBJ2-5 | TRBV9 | TGTGCCAGCAGCGTGGGGGTGGGCAGCGGGGGGCCGGGGGAGACCCAGTACTTC | CASSVGVGSGGPGETQYF
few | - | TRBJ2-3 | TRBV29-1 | TGCAGCGTTGAAGTGTGGACAGGCACAGATACGCAGTATTTT | CSVEVWTGTDTQYF
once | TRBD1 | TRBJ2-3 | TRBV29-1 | TGCAGCGTCGCCGGGACAGCCCCCACAGATACGCAGTATTTT | CSVAGTAPTDTQYF
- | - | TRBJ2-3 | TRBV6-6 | TGTGCCAGCAGTTACTCGCTCAGGAACATAGATACGCAGTATTTT | CASSYSLRNIDTQYF
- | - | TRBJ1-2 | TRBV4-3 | TGCGCCAGCAGCCAAGGTCGCCTCGGGGGGACTAACTATGGCTACACCTTC | CASSQGRLGGTNYGYTF
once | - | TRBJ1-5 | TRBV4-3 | TGCGCCAGCAGCCAATTTCGGGGGGTAGGAGGCAGCAATCAGCCCCAGCATTTT | CASSQFRGVGGSNQPQHF
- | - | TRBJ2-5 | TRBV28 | TGTGCCAGCAGTTTATACCAGGGTGGAGCAGAGACCCAGTACTTC | CASSLYQGGAETQYF
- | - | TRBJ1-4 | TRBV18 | TGTGCCAGCTCACGTAACCAGGGGCGCGATGAAAAACTGTTTTTT | CASSRNQGRDEKLFF
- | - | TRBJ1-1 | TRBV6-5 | TGTGCCAGCAGGAAGGGGTGTGAAGCTTTCTTT | CASRKGCEAFF
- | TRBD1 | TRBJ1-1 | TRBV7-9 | TGTGCCAGCAGCTTAGCCCAGGGGGCAGGAGCTTTCTTT | CASSLAQGAGAFF
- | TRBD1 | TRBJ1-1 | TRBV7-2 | TGTGCCAGCAGCTCTGATCCGGGACAGGGGACTGAAGCTTTCTTT | CASSSDPGQGTEAFF
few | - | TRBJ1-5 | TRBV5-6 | TGTGCCAGCAGCTTGCAGGGTCGTCAGCCCCAGCATTTT | CASSLQGRQPQHF
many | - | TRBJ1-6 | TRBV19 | TGTGCCAGTAGCTCGGGGTCGGCCAATTCACCCCTCCACTTT | CASSSGSANSPLHF
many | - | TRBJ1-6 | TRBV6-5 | TGTGCCAGCAGTTACTCGAGTACCCGGTTTAATTCACCCCTCCACTTT | CASSYSSTRFNSPLHF